The T cell receptor beta chain under discussion was sequenced for a study of blood T cell repertoires in COVID-19. The CDR3 length is 15 residues. J gave up 1 base and V 3 bases, and 1 base lay outside the gene matches. Germline values: CDR1 SEHNR, CDR2 FQNEAQ (reference sequence). In the original workflow: Reference gene primer amplification gave nucleated cell count estimates. Profiled with immunoSEQ multiplex PCR; TCRdb holds only in-frame clones, not every one. V and J calls and clone size are copied from that table; D and trimming were computed from the DNA. The table includes some 87,000 clones, 81% detected once.

The genes are TRBV7-9 and TRBJ2-1, with 9 bases that match TRBD2. Sequencing was done on a sample of peripheral blood. This sequence was found in a man older than 75 with active or convalescent COVID-19. The CDR3: CASSFTSGSYNEQFF. In nucleotides, the CDR3 is TGTGCCAGCAGCTTTACTAGCGGGTCCTACAATGAGCAGTTCTTC.